The clone carrying this T cell receptor beta chain came up a few times. Its antigen is still unknown. These data come from a study of regulatory T cells in long-lasting Graves disease. Study details: Graves' patients diagnosed newly had used antithyroid drugs under 3 months. Study-wide findings and caveats: Persistent disease samples used TRBV28, TRBJ1-2 and TRBJ2-5 preferentially.

Library construction for TCR beta used iRepertoire HTBI primers and Arm-PCR of CDR3 regions. TCRdb re-derived calls from the multiplex PCR reads in MiXCR, one entry per CDR3 protein. Counted here are 350,000 to 550,000 distinct CDR3 sequences, less than 20% occurring once; the ten biggest clones make up around a quarter. Trimming took 7 bases from V and 0 from J, leaving 16 bases between them. This CDR3 is built from 15 residues. Germline assignment: CDR1 SNHLY and CDR2 FYNNEI. Described time point: newly diagnosed GD, antithyroid drugs for less than 3 months. The authors made the TCR library using RNA they extracted from PBMCs. This same sample was also taken into another study, of T cells in Graves' hyperthyroidism and ophthalmopathy. Turning to that study: The patients, who ranged from 18 to 65 in age, presented with newly diagnosed hyperthyroidism lasting under 2 months. Ophthalmopathy was predicted by the model a median of about 6.7 months ahead of onset.

V gene TRBV2 combines with J gene TRBJ2-7, with D possibly matching TRBD2 (6 bases). The sequences come from peripheral blood mononuclear cells (PBMCs), collected at new diagnosis, from a patient treated with antithyroid drugs. This clonotype was obtained from a woman between 18 and 29 years old with Graves disease. CDR3 DNA sequence: TGTGCCAGCAAAGAAAGCGCTAGCGTCTCCTACGAGCAGTACTTC. This codes for CASKESASVSYEQYF.